This TCR beta chain was captured by sequencing in a study of sequential checkpoint blockade in melanoma. Trimming removed 8 bases at V and 7 bases at J, with 9 bases between. Germline V CDR1 and CDR2: SNHLY, FYNNEI. The CDR3 contains 10 residues. The treatment: randomized to nivolumab then ipilimumab (arm A) or the reverse (arm B). Live CD3+CD8+ CD19− CD56− cells were sorted from PBMCs. Here immunoSEQ multiplex PCR was the method, and the copy in TCRdb shows in-frame clones only, minus some. This table holds approximately 29,000 clones, 83% found once. This clone was detected only a few times. The sample here was CD8+ T cells sorted from blood (inferred from file names), taken from a patient given nivolumab and ipilimumab in sequence. The receptor comes from a human donor with melanoma. V usage is TRBV2 and J usage is TRBJ2-7, with D possibly TRBD1 on 6 matching bases. CDR3 amino acids: CASEGVEQYF. CDR3 DNA sequence: TGTGCCAGCGAGGGGGTGGAGCAGTACTTC.